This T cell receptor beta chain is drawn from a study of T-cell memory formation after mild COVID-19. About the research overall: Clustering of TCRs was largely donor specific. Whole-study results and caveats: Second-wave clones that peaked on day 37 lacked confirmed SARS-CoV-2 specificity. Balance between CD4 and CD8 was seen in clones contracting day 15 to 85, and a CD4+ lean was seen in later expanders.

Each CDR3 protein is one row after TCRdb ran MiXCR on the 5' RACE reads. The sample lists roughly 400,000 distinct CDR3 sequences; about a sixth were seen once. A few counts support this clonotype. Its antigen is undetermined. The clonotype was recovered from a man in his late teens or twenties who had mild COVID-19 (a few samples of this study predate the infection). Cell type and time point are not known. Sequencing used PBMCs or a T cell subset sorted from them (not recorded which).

The CDR3 nucleotides are TGCGCCAGCAGCCAAGATACCAGCTCTGGGGCCAACGTCCTGACTTTC. Protein: CASSQDTSSGANVLTF. The rearrangement joins TRBV4-3 to TRBJ2-6; D unresolved. The CDR3 spans 16 residues. Germline V gene sequence: CDR1 LGHNA, CDR2 YSLEER. V lost 0 bases and J 0 bases, leaving 6 bases between the germline ends.